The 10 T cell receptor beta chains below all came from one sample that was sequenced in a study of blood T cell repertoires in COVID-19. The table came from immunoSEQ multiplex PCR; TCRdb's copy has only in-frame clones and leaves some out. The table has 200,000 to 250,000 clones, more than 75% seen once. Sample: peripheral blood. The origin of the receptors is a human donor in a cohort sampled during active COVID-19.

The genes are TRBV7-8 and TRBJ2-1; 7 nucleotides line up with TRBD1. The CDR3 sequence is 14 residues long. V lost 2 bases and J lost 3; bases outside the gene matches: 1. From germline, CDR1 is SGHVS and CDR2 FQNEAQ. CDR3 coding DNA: TGTGCCAGCAGCTTACGGGACAGCTACAATGAGCAGTTCTTC. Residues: CASSLRDSYNEQFF.

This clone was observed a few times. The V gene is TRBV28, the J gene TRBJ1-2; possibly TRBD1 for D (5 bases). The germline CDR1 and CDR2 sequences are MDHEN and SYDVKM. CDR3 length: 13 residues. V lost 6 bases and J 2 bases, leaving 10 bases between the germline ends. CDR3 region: CASSPGGNYGYTF. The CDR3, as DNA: TGTGCCAGCAGCCCGGGGGGGAACTATGGCTACACCTTC.

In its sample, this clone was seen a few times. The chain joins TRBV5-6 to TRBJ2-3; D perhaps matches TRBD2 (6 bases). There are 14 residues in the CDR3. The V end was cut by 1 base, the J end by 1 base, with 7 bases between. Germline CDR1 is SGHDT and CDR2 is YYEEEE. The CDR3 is CASSLPSGTDTQYF. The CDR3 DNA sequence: TGTGCCAGCAGCTTGCCTAGCGGCACAGATACGCAGTATTTT.

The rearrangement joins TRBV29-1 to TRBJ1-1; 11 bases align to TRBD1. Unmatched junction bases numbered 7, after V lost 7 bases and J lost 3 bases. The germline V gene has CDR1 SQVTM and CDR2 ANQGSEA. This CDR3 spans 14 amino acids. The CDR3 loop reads CSARTGGLYTEAFF. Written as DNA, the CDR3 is TGCAGCGCCAGGACAGGGGGCTTGTACACTGAAGCTTTCTTT.

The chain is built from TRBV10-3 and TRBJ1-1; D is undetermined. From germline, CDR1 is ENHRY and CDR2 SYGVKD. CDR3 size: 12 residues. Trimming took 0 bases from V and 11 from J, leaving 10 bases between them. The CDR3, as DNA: TGTGCCATCAGTGAGTCCTCCTGGCAGGCTTTCTTT. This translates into CAISESSWQAFF.

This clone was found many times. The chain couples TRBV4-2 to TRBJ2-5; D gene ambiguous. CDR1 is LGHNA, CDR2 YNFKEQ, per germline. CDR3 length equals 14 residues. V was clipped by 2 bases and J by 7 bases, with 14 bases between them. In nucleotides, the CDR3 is TGTGCCAGCAGCCAATTCGACTCTGACGGGACCCAGTACTTC. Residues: CASSQFDSDGTQYF.

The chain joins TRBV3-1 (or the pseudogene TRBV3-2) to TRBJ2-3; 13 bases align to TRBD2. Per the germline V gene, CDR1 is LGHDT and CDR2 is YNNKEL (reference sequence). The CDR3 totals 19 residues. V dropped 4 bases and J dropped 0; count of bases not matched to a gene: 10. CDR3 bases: TGTGCCAGCAGCCTCCGGACTAGCGGGAGAATTCATAGCACAGATACGCAGTATTTT. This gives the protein CASSLRTSGRIHSTDTQYF.

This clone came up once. Here the CDR3 DNA reads TGTGCCAGCAGCGTAGATCGCTACAATGAGCAGTTCTTC. Translated: CASSVDRYNEQFF. The chain uses TRBV9 and TRBJ2-1; D is uncertain. CDR1 is SGDLS, CDR2 YYNGEE, per germline. The CDR3 is 13 residues long. Trimming cost V 0 bases and J 3 bases, with 4 bases left between them.

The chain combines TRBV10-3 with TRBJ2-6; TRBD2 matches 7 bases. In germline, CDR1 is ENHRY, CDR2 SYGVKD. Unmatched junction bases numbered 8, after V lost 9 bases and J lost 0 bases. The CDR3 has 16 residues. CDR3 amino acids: CAILNPGGSGANVLTF. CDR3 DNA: TGTGCCATTCTGAACCCGGGGGGCTCTGGGGCCAACGTCCTGACTTTC.

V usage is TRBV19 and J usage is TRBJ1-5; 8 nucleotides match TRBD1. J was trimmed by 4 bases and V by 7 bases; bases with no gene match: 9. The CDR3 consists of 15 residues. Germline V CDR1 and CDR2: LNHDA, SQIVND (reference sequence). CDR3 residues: CASTRTGGGNQPQHF. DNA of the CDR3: TGTGCCAGTACGCGAACAGGGGGTGGTAATCAGCCCCAGCATTTT.